Listed below are T cell receptor beta chains from one sample, sequenced in a study of cytomegalovirus exposure and HLA in healthy donors. Method: immunoSEQ multiplex PCR; TCRdb's copy keeps in-frame clones and lacks some. The sample carries 100,000 or so clones, roughly 80% recorded once. The sequenced material came from PBMCs. The receptor source for this set is a man between 18 and 29 years old in good health and CMV-seronegative. Both conserved end residues are part of each CDR3. A D gene is named only where the DNA matches it firmly. Expanded clones are given a class, and other clones once, few, many or no size at all.

TRBV25-1,-,TRBJ2-7,TRBD1,CASSESAISGQVRLVYF,TGTGCCAGCAGTGAATCCGCCATATCCGGACAGGTCAGGTTGGTTTACTTC
TRBV7-9,once,TRBJ1-1,TRBD1,CASSTGQGTNTEAFF,TGTGCCAGCAGCACTGGACAGGGAACTAACACTGAAGCTTTCTTT
TRBV2,-,TRBJ1-5,TRBD1,CASSGDRGPFSHQPQHF,TGTGCCAGCAGTGGGGACAGGGGGCCGTTCAGTCATCAGCCCCAGCATTTT
TRBV5-1,-,TRBJ2-7,TRBD1,CASNRDRGGEQYF,TGCGCCAGCAACCGGGACAGGGGCGGGGAGCAGTACTTC
TRBV5-4,-,TRBJ2-5,TRBD2,CASSLGTSGRGETQYF,TGTGCCAGCAGCTTGGGGACTAGCGGGAGGGGCGAGACCCAGTACTTC
TRBV27,-,TRBJ2-7,-,CASSLTGGFIREQYF,TGTGCCAGCAGTTTAACCGGCGGTTTTATACGCGAGCAGTACTTC
TRBV6-5,once,TRBJ1-2,-,CASSLGLYDNYGYTF,TGTGCCAGCAGCTTGGGACTGTACGATAACTATGGCTACACCTTC
TRBV18,-,TRBJ2-7,TRBD1,CASSPIEAGGHEQYF,TGTGCCAGCTCACCCATAGAGGCAGGGGGCCACGAGCAGTACTTC
TRBV13,-,TRBJ2-7,TRBD1,CASSTPRTGGEQYF,TGTGCCAGCAGCACCCCCCGGACAGGAGGCGAGCAGTACTTC
TRBV28,-,TRBJ2-7,-,CASSFLSYEQYF,TGTGCCAGCAGTTTCCTGTCCTACGAGCAGTACTTC
TRBV9,-,TRBJ2-2,-,CASTPTGLNTGELFF,TGTGCCAGCACCCCAACGGGACTCAACACCGGGGAGCTGTTTTTT
TRBV6-6,-,TRBJ2-3,TRBD2,CASLGGGSTDTQYF,TGTGCCAGCCTTGGGGGGGGAAGCACAGATACGCAGTATTTT
TRBV5-4,-,TRBJ2-1,-,CASSVGQSYNEQFF,TGTGCCAGCAGCGTGGGGCAGTCCTACAATGAGCAGTTCTTC
TRBV27,-,TRBJ2-1,TRBD2,CASSSLAGGNYNEQFF,TGTGCCAGCAGTTCCCTAGCGGGAGGAAACTACAATGAGCAGTTCTTC
TRBV4-3,-,TRBJ2-3,-,CASSQVAGQYTISDTQYF,TGCGCCAGCAGCCAAGTCGCCGGACAGTACACTATTTCAGATACGCAGTATTTT
TRBV30,-,TRBJ1-1,-,CAWASGSPLRGTEAFF,TGTGCCTGGGCATCCGGGAGTCCCTTGCGGGGCACTGAAGCTTTCTTT
TRBV10-1,-,TRBJ2-3,-,CASSALETPRDTQYF,TGCGCCAGCAGTGCCTTAGAGACTCCTCGCGATACGCAGTATTTT
TRBV6-1,-,TRBJ2-1,TRBD2,CASSVLASGSNEQFF,TGTGCCAGCAGTGTACTAGCGTCGGGGAGCAATGAGCAGTTCTTC
TRBV27,few,TRBJ2-6,TRBD1,CASRPRTGITGANVLTF,TGTGCCAGCAGACCTAGGACAGGGATTACCGGGGCCAACGTCCTGACTTTC
TRBV9,-,TRBJ2-1,TRBD2,CASSVEGTSLNNEQFF,TGTGCCAGCAGCGTAGAAGGGACTAGCCTTAACAATGAGCAGTTCTTC
TRBV5-4,-,TRBJ2-1,TRBD2,CASSPGLDTMKQFF,TGTGCCAGCAGCCCGGGACTAGATACAATGAAGCAGTTCTTC
TRBV12-5,-,TRBJ2-1,TRBD2,CASGLGLAGAEQFF,TGTGCTAGTGGTTTGGGGCTAGCGGGGGCTGAGCAGTTCTTC
TRBV4-2,-,TRBJ2-1,-,CASSALRESGYNEQFF,TGTGCCAGCAGTGCACTCCGGGAGAGCGGGTACAATGAGCAGTTCTTC
TRBV2,few,TRBJ2-1,-,CASSPHRSLGEQFF,TGTGCCAGCAGTCCCCACAGGAGTTTGGGTGAGCAGTTCTTC
TRBV4-1,-,TRBJ1-4,TRBD1,CASKDRPTEKLFF,TGCGCCAGCAAGGACAGGCCCACTGAAAAACTGTTTTTT
TRBV6-5,-,TRBJ2-1,-,CASSYFRGSYNEQFF,TGTGCCAGCAGTTACTTTAGGGGTTCCTACAATGAGCAGTTCTTC
TRBV9,-,TRBJ2-1,TRBD2,CASSVVTSGSYEQFF,TGTGCCAGCAGCGTAGTGACTAGCGGGAGCTATGAGCAGTTCTTC
TRBV18,-,TRBJ2-6,-,CASSLTGSGANVLTF,TGTGCCAGCTCGCTGACAGGCTCTGGGGCCAACGTCCTGACTTTC
TRBV6-1,-,TRBJ1-5,TRBD1,CASRTGLRPNQPQHF,TGTGCCAGTAGGACAGGCCTGAGGCCAAATCAGCCCCAGCATTTT
TRBV6-5,few,TRBJ2-7,-,CASSLGGGGPYEQYF,TGTGCCAGCAGTTTGGGAGGAGGCGGGCCCTACGAGCAGTACTTC
TRBV6-5,-,TRBJ1-2,TRBD1,CASSYSSTRGPYGYTF,TGTGCCAGCAGTTACTCGAGTACCAGGGGGCCGTATGGCTACACCTTC
TRBV5-1,-,TRBJ2-7,-,CASSPRRDTYEQYF,TGCGCCAGCAGCCCCAGGCGGGATACCTACGAGCAGTACTTC
TRBV2,few,TRBJ1-1,TRBD1,CASRVTGPAQTRFFF,TGTGCCAGCAGGGTGACAGGGCCTGCTCAGACTCGGTTTTTCTTT
TRBV7-2,-,TRBJ1-5,-,CASSPAGGNQPQHF,TGTGCCAGCAGCCCGGCGGGGGGGAATCAGCCCCAGCATTTT
TRBV5-1,-,TRBJ2-3,TRBD1,CASSPGRDRGTDTQYF,TGCGCCAGCAGCCCCGGCCGAGACAGGGGCACAGATACGCAGTATTTT
TRBV7-8,-,TRBJ2-1,TRBD2,CASSFSSGRDEQFF,TGTGCCAGCAGCTTTTCTAGCGGGAGGGATGAGCAGTTCTTC
TRBV19,-,TRBJ2-7,-,CASRIGGGPYEQYF,TGTGCCAGTAGGATCGGAGGGGGCCCCTACGAGCAGTACTTC
TRBV11-2,-,TRBJ2-5,TRBD2,CASSLVTGGQETQYF,TGTGCCAGCAGCTTAGTGACGGGAGGCCAAGAGACCCAGTACTTC
TRBV5-1,few,TRBJ2-1,TRBD2,CASSLAGREAYNEQFF,TGCGCCAGCAGCTTGGCGGGGCGGGAGGCCTACAATGAGCAGTTCTTC
TRBV4-3,-,TRBJ1-1,TRBD1,CASSQGPGQGLTEAFF,TGCGCCAGCAGCCAAGGGCCAGGACAGGGCCTCACTGAAGCTTTCTTT
TRBV14,-,TRBJ1-6,TRBD1,CASSQVDRAWRNSPLHF,TGTGCCAGCAGCCAAGTAGACAGGGCTTGGCGAAATTCACCCCTCCACTTT
TRBV30,-,TRBJ2-1,-,CAWSLMGGLLFF,TGTGCCTGGAGCCTGATGGGAGGACTCCTGTTCTTC
TRBV7-9,-,TRBJ1-2,TRBD1,CASSPNPGQGNGYTF,TGTGCCAGCAGCCCCAACCCGGGACAGGGTAATGGCTACACCTTC
TRBV29-1,-,TRBJ1-5,TRBD1,CSVGDTGVVGGQHF,TGCAGCGTGGGAGACACAGGGGTTGTCGGAGGTCAGCATTTT
TRBV5-4,-,TRBJ1-1,-,CASSSGRQGAFF,TGTGCCAGCAGCTCCGGACGGCAGGGGGCTTTCTTT
TRBV11-2,-,TRBJ1-1,TRBD1,CASSFDRGGYTEAFF,TGTGCCAGCAGCTTTGACAGGGGTGGGTACACTGAAGCTTTCTTT
TRBV27,-,TRBJ1-2,TRBD1,CASSPRQGVIGYTF,TGTGCCAGCAGTCCACGACAGGGGGTAATAGGCTACACCTTC
TRBV27,-,TRBJ1-1,TRBD1,CASREGTGPTEAFF,TGTGCCAGCAGAGAAGGGACAGGTCCCACTGAAGCTTTCTTT
TRBV5-6,-,TRBJ2-1,TRBD2,CASSPELAGTYNEQFF,TGTGCCAGCAGCCCAGAACTAGCGGGCACCTACAATGAGCAGTTCTTC
TRBV27,-,TRBJ2-7,TRBD1,CASSLFGTGAYEQYF,TGTGCCAGCAGTTTATTCGGGACAGGGGCCTACGAGCAGTACTTC
TRBV2,-,TRBJ2-1,TRBD1,CASSEADRGVNEQFF,TGTGCCAGCAGTGAGGCGGACAGGGGGGTGAATGAGCAGTTCTTC
TRBV12-5,-,TRBJ2-2,TRBD2,CASQDIAGNTGELFF,TGTGCTAGCCAAGATATAGCGGGCAACACCGGGGAGCTGTTTTTT
TRBV2,-,TRBJ1-1,TRBD1,CASRRTGATEAFF,TGTGCCAGCAGGCGGACAGGGGCCACTGAAGCTTTCTTT
TRBV7-9,-,TRBJ1-2,-,CASSSRQYSYGYTF,TGTGCCAGCAGCTCACGACAGTATAGCTATGGCTACACCTTC
TRBV4-1,-,TRBJ1-1,TRBD1,CASRDRENTEAFF,TGCGCCAGCAGGGACAGGGAGAACACTGAAGCTTTCTTT
TRBV5-1,-,TRBJ2-2,TRBD2,CASSKGLAGGSGTGELFF,TGCGCCAGCAGCAAGGGACTAGCGGGAGGGTCTGGCACCGGGGAGCTGTTTTTT
TRBV2,-,TRBJ1-5,-,CASSQIGRVGQPQHF,TGTGCCAGCAGTCAAATCGGCAGGGTGGGTCAGCCCCAGCATTTT
TRBV5-1,-,TRBJ2-7,TRBD2,CASRHDERGYEQYF,TGCGCCAGCAGACATGACGAGCGGGGCTACGAGCAGTACTTC
TRBV30,-,TRBJ1-6,-,CASTGQGQSLWSPLHF,TGTGCCTCAACAGGCCAAGGACAGTCCTTGTGGTCACCCCTCCACTTT